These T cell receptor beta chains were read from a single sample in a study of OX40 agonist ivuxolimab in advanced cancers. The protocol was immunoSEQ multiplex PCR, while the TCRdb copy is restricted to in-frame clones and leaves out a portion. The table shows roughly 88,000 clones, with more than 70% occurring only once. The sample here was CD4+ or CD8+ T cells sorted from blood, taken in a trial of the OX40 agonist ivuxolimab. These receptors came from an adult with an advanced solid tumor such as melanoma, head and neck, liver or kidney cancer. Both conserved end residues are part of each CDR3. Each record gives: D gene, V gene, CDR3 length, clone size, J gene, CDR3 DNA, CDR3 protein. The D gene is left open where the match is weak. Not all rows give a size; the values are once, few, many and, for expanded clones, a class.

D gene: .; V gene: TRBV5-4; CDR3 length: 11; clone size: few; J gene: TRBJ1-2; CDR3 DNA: TGTGCCAGCAGCTTTTCGGGCGGCTACACCTTC; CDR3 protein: CASSFSGGYTF
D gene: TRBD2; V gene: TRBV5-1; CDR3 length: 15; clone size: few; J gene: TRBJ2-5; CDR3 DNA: TGCGCCAGCAGCTTGAAACTAGCGGGAGTAGAGACCCAGTACTTC; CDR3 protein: CASSLKLAGVETQYF
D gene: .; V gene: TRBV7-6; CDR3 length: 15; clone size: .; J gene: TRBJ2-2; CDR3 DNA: TGTGCCAGCAGCTTAGGGGCTACGAACACCGGGGAGCTGTTTTTT; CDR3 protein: CASSLGATNTGELFF
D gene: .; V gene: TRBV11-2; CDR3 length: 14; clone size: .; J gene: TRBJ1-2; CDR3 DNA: TGTGCCAGCAGCTTAGCTGCCAGTGGATTTGGCTACACCTTC; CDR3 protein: CASSLAASGFGYTF
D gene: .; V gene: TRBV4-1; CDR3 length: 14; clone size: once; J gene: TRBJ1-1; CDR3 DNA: TGCGCCAGCAGCGGTGGTGACATGAGGACTGAAGCTTTCTTT; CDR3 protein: CASSGGDMRTEAFF
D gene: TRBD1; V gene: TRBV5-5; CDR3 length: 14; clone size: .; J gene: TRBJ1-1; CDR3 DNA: TGTGCCAGCAGCTTGCCCCCAGGGGGCACTGAAGCTTTCTTT; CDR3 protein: CASSLPPGGTEAFF
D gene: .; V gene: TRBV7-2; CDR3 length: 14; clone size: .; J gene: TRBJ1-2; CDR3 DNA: TGTGCCAGCAGCTTACGACCGGGCACCTATGGCTACACCTTC; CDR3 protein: CASSLRPGTYGYTF
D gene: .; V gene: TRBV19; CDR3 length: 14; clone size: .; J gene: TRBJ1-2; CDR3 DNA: TGTGCCAGTAGTATAGATACACCGGACCTAGGCTACACCTTC; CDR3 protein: CASSIDTPDLGYTF
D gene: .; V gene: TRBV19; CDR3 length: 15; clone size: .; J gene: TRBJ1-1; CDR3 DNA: TGTGCCAGTAGTCTCACGTGGGACATGAACACTGAAGCTTTCTTT; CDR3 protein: CASSLTWDMNTEAFF
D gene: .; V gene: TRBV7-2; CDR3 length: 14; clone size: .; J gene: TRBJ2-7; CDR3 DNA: TGTGCCAGCAGCTTGCCGTATAACTCCTACGAGCAGTACTTC; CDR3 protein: CASSLPYNSYEQYF
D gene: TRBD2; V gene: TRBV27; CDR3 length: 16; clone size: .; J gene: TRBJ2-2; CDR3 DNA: TGTGCCAGCAGTAGCGGGACTAGCGGGGATTTTGGGGAGCTGTTTTTT; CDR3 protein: CASSSGTSGDFGELFF
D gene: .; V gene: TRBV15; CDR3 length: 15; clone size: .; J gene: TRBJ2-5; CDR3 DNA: TGTGCCACCAGCAGAGTAACGGGGGCTGGTGAGACCCAGTACTTC; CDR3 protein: CATSRVTGAGETQYF
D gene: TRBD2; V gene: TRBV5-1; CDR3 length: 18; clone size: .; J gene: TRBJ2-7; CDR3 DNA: TGCGCCAGCAGCTTGGTTTGGACTAGCGGGGAGAGCTCCTACGAGCAGTACTTC; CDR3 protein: CASSLVWTSGESSYEQYF
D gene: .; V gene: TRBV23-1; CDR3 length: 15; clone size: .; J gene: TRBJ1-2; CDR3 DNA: TGCGCCAGCAGTCAACAGTTCGAGCTTAACTATGGCTACACCTTC; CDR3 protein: CASSQQFELNYGYTF
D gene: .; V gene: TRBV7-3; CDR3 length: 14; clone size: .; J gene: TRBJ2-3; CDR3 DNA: TGTGCCAGCAGCTCGGGACTCATGGCAGATACGCAGTATTTT; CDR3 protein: CASSSGLMADTQYF
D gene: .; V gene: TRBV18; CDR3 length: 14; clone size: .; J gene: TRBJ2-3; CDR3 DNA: TGTGCCAGCTCACCCATACAGGGCTCAGATACGCAGTATTTT; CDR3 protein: CASSPIQGSDTQYF
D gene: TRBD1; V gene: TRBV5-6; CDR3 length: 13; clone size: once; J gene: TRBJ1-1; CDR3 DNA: TGTGCCAGCAGCTTCAGGGGGCGGACTGAAGCTTTCTTT; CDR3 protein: CASSFRGRTEAFF
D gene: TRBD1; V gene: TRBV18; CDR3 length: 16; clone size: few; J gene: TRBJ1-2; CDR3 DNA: TGTGCCAGCTCACCAGAAATAGGACAGGGGTTCAATGGCTACACCTTC; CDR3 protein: CASSPEIGQGFNGYTF
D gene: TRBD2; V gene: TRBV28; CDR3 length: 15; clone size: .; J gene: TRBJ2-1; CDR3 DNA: TGTGCCACCCTTCGAAAAAGCGGGAGGGCGGATGAGCAGTTCTTC; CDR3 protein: CATLRKSGRADEQFF
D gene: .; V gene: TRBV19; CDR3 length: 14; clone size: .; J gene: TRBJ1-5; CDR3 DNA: TGTGCCAGTAGTATAAAGGCGCGGGAGCAGCCCCAGCATTTT; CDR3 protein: CASSIKAREQPQHF
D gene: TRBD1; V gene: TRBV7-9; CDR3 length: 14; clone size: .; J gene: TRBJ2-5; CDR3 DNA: TGTGCCAGCAGCTTAGAGGGGGCGCAAGAGACCCAGTACTTC; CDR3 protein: CASSLEGAQETQYF
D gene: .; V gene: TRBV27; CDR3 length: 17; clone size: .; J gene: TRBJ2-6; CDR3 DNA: TGTGCCAGCAGTCTGACAGGATCCAACTCTGGGGCCAACGTCCTGACTTTC; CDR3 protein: CASSLTGSNSGANVLTF
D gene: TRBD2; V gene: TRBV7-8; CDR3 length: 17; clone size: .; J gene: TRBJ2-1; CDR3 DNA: TGTGCCAGCAGCCCTACAGGGACTAGCGGGCTTTACAATGAGCAGTTCTTC; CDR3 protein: CASSPTGTSGLYNEQFF
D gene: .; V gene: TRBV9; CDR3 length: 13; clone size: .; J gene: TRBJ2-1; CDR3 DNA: TGTGCCAGCAGCGTCGACAGCAAAAATGAGCAGTTCTTC; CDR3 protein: CASSVDSKNEQFF
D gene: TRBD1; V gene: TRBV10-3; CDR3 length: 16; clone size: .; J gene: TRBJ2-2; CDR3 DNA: TGTGCCATCAGGCCCCCGGACAGGGGGACTACCGGGGAGCTGTTTTTT; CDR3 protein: CAIRPPDRGTTGELFF
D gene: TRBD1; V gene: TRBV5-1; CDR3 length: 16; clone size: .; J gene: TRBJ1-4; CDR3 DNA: TGCGCCAGCAGCTCGCGGACAGGGGGACTTAATGAAAAACTGTTTTTT; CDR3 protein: CASSSRTGGLNEKLFF
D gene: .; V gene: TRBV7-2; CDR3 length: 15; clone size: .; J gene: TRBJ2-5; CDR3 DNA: TGTGCCAGCAGGGAAGGCGTGGGGGCACAAGAGACCCAGTACTTC; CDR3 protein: CASREGVGAQETQYF
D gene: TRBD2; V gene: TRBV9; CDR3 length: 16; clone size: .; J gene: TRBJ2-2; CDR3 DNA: TGTGCCAGCAGCGTAGAAGCGGGAGTTTGGACCGGGGAGCTGTTTTTT; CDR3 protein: CASSVEAGVWTGELFF
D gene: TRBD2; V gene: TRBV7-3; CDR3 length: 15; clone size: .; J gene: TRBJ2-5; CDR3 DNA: TGTGCCAGCAGCCCAGATAGCGGGAGGTATCAGACCCAGTACTTC; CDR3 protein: CASSPDSGRYQTQYF
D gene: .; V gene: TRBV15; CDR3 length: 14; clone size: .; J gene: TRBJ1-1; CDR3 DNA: TGTGCCACCAGCAGGCAGACAGTGAACACTGAAGCTTTCTTT; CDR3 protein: CATSRQTVNTEAFF
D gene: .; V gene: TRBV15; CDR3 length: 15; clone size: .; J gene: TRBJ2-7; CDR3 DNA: TGTGCCACCAGCAGAGATAGGGCGGGTCAGGGTGAGCAGTACTTC; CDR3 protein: CATSRDRAGQGEQYF
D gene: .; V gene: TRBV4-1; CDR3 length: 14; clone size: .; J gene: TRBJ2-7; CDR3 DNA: TGCGCCAGCAGCCAAGAACAGGGCCCCTACGAGCAGTACTTC; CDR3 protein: CASSQEQGPYEQYF
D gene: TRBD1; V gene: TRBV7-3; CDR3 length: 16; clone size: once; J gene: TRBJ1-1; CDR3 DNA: TGTGCCAGCAGCTTAAGGGGAGAGGGGGCAAACACTGAAGCTTTCTTT; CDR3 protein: CASSLRGEGANTEAFF
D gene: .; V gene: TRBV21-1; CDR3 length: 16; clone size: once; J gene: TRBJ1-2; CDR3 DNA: TGTGCCAGCAGCAGGAAACAGGCAGACGGTAACTATGGCTACACCTTC; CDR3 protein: CASSRKQADGNYGYTF
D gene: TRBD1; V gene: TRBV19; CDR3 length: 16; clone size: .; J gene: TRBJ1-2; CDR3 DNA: TGTGCCAGTAGCGACCCCGGACAGGGAGCTAACTATGGCTACACCTTC; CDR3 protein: CASSDPGQGANYGYTF
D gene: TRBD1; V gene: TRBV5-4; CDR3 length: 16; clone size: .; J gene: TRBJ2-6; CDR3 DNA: TGTGCCAGCAGCAGGGACAGGGCCGCTGGGGCCAACGTCCTGACTTTC; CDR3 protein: CASSRDRAAGANVLTF
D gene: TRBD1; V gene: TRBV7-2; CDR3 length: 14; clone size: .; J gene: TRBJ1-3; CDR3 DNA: TGTGCCAGCAGCTTAGCGGGACAGGGAAACACCATATATTTT; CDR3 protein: CASSLAGQGNTIYF
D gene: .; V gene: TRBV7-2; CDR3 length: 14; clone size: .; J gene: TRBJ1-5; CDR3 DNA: TGTGCCAGCAGCCTCCCCGGGGGCGGCCAGCCCCAGCATTTT; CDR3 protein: CASSLPGGGQPQHF
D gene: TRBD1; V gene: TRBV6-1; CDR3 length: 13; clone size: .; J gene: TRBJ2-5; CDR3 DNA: TGTGCCAGCAGTCAAGGGGGCGGGGAGACCCAGTACTTC; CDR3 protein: CASSQGGGETQYF
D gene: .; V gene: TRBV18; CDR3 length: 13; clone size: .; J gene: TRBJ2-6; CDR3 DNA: TGTGCCAGCTCACCGACCCACGAGGCCGTCCTGACTTTC; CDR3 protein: CASSPTHEAVLTF